Here is one T cell receptor beta chain with its context. Primers included in the PCR were 60 Vbeta and 13 Jbeta primers. Profiled with immunoSEQ multiplex PCR; TCRdb holds only in-frame clones, not every one. The sample consists of approximately 160,000 clones, roughly 80% of them appearing once. CDR3 length: 14 residues. Germline trimming cut 8 bases from V and 2 bases from J; bases unmatched to any gene: 6. CDR1 is LNHDA and CDR2 is SQIVND in the germline V gene (reference sequence). The data belong to a study of cytomegalovirus exposure and HLA in healthy donors. These donors counted as nominally healthy when sampled, but unrecorded immune exposures were likely.

The V gene is TRBV19, the J gene TRBJ2-7, with 10 bases matching TRBD2. Sequences were obtained from PBMCs. This receptor was identified in a man aged 25-45 years in good health and CMV-seropositive. CDR3 residues: CASQRTSGTYEQYF. The CDR3 DNA is TGTGCCAGTCAAAGGACTAGCGGTACCTACGAGCAGTACTTC.